The T cell receptor (beta chain) under discussion was sequenced for a study of shared clonotypes between healthy human individuals. The table came from immunoSEQ multiplex PCR; TCRdb's copy has only in-frame clones and leaves some out. Of around 1,900,000 clones listed, 90% to 95% are singletons. It was CD45RO-negative cells, positively selected for CCR7, that made up naive CD8 cells, with terminally differentiated effector memory CD45RA+ cells excluded. Caucasian adults residing in Nashville, Tennessee made up all the donors. In germline, CDR1 is LNHNV, CDR2 YYDKDF (reference sequence). This CDR3 contains 15 residues. After removal of 4 bases from V and 8 bases from J, the junction contained 9 bases not matched to a gene.

The sequenced material came from naive CD8+ T cells from PBMCs. This clonotype was sampled from a man younger than 35 in good health. Some clones in this sample may be carry-over from other donors' samples. The chain recombines TRBV15 with TRBJ1-5; TRBD1 matches 9 bases. In nucleotides, the CDR3 is TGTGCCACCAGCAAAATTACAGGGGGCCGGGAGCCCCAGCATTTT. Translation gives CATSKITGGREPQHF.